The 32 T cell receptor beta chains reported below all come from one sample, sequenced in a study of blood T cell repertoires in COVID-19. TCRdb's copy holds only in-frame clones and misses some; the assay was immunoSEQ multiplex PCR. The sample has some 120,000 clones; around 83% are singletons. Sequenced input: peripheral blood. The receptors shown here come from a man aged 80 or over with active or convalescent COVID-19.

CDR3 coding DNA: TGTGCCAGCAGTCTCAGGGCGGGGCGCACTGAAGCTTTCTTT. Amino acids: CASSLRAGRTEAFF. The chain links TRBV3-1 (or the pseudogene TRBV3-2) to TRBJ1-1; D perhaps matches TRBD1 (5 bases). Germline loops: CDR1 LGHDT, CDR2 YNNKEL (reference sequence). V lost 6 bases and J lost 4, with 15 bases in between. The CDR3 covers 14 residues.

This clone was detected only once. This rearrangement joins TRBV5-4 to TRBJ1-5; maybe TRBD1 (6 bases). The CDR3 is made up of 14 amino acids. The ends were cut back, 2 bases at V and 0 bases at J, with 6 bases in the middle. Germline V lookup: CDR1 SGHNT, CDR2 YYREEE (reference sequence). In DNA, the CDR3 is TGTGCCAGCAGCTTACAGGGTAGCAATCAGCCCCAGCATTTT. It codes for CASSLQGSNQPQHF.

J is TRBJ1-2 and V is TRBV4-2, with TRBD1 matching 11 bases. With V trimmed by 1 base and J by 2 bases, 9 bases remained unmatched. This CDR3 contains 18 residues. Per germline, CDR1 LGHNA and CDR2 YNFKEQ. The CDR3 protein is CASSQGGTGGYYNYGYTF. The CDR3, as DNA: TGTGCCAGCAGCCAAGGCGGGACAGGGGGATACTACAACTATGGCTACACCTTC.

CDR3 residues: CASSATGTGVSIYF. The CDR3 DNA sequence: TGTGCCAGCAGCGCAACCGGGACAGGGGTGTCCATATATTTT. This chain connects TRBV7-8 to TRBJ1-3; 10 bases agree with TRBD1. Germline V lookup: CDR1 SGHVS, CDR2 FQNEAQ. V was pared by 5 bases and J by 11 bases, with 9 bases of the junction left unmatched. The CDR3 is 14 amino acids.

This clone was observed a handful of times. The V gene is TRBV2, the J gene TRBJ1-5, with D hard to call. V was shortened by 1 base and J by 0 bases, with 10 bases between the two germline ends. The V gene's germline CDR1 is SNHLY and CDR2 FYNNEI. CDR3 length: 16 amino acids. Written as DNA, the CDR3 is TGTGCCAGCAGTGAAGAGCAGACGGGTAGCAATCAGCCCCAGCATTTT. Its protein product is CASSEEQTGSNQPQHF.

The chain combines TRBV6-5 with TRBJ1-1, with D perhaps TRBD1 (6 bases). CDR1 is MNHEY and CDR2 is SVGAGI in the germline V gene. The CDR3 length is 14 residues. The V gene lost 6 bases and the J gene lost 9 bases, with 20 bases spanning the gap. The CDR3 is CASRGEVGATQAFF. DNA for the CDR3: TGTGCCAGCAGGGGGGAAGTGGGGGCCACCCAAGCTTTCTTT.

This chain connects TRBV9 to TRBJ2-3; TRBD1 matches at 11 bases. Germline values: CDR1 SGDLS, CDR2 YYNGEE. The J segment lost 5 bases and the V segment lost 0 bases, leaving 5 bases of the junction unmatched. The CDR3 length is 16 residues. DNA for the CDR3: TGTGCCAGCAGCGTAGCGGACAGGGGGCGCAAAGATACGCAGTATTTT. Its protein is CASSVADRGRKDTQYF.

The gene calls are TRBV14 and TRBJ2-3, with D possibly being TRBD2 (5 bases). The length of the CDR3 is 15 residues. Deletions cut 4 bases from V and 2 bases from J, with 13 bases between. Looked up from germline, CDR1 is SGHDN and CDR2 is FVKESK. DNA of the CDR3: TGTGCCAGCAGCCCGGGGAAGGGATACACAGATACGCAGTATTTT. The encoded protein is CASSPGKGYTDTQYF.

The chain links TRBV5-4 to TRBJ1-2, with 10 bases aligning to TRBD1. CDR3 length: 14 amino acids. Germline V gene data show CDR1 as SGHNT and CDR2 as YYREEE (reference sequence). V lost 4 bases and J lost 4; bases outside the gene matches: 4. The CDR3 sequence: CASSADRGSYGYTF. CDR3 coding DNA: TGTGCCAGCAGCGCGGACAGGGGGTCCTATGGCTACACCTTC.

The chain is built from TRBV10-3 and TRBJ1-5; unclear D gene. Germline lookup yields CDR1 ENHRY and CDR2 SYGVKD. This CDR3 spans 16 amino acids. V was cut by 3 bases and J by 2 bases, with 14 bases left in between. The CDR3 is CAISDFGKGGNQPQHF. As DNA, the CDR3 is TGTGCCATCAGTGATTTCGGGAAGGGAGGCAATCAGCCCCAGCATTTT.

The chain couples TRBV2 to TRBJ2-3; 10 bases align to TRBD2. Losses at the gene ends were 1 base for V and 2 bases for J; bases not matched to a gene: 12. The CDR3 extends over 19 amino acids. Germline V gives CDR1 SNHLY, CDR2 FYNNEI. Here the CDR3 reads CASSEGLAGVLKFTDTQYF. For the CDR3, the DNA is TGTGCCAGCAGTGAAGGCCTAGCGGGGGTCCTCAAGTTCACAGATACGCAGTATTTT.

Only a few counts were recorded for this clone. The chain has TRBV27 and TRBJ1-1; 7 nucleotides agree with TRBD1. The CDR3 is 15 amino acids. CDR1 and CDR2 (germline): MNHEY, SMNVEV (reference sequence). With V trimmed by 5 bases and J by 0 bases, 6 bases remained unmatched. CDR3 region: CASSLGQGVNTEAFF. The CDR3 DNA is TGTGCCAGCAGTCTCGGCCAGGGGGTGAACACTGAAGCTTTCTTT.

The table lists this clone with a count of one. The V call is TRBV7-6, the J call TRBJ1-6; perhaps TRBD1 as D (5 bases). Germline V gene sequence: CDR1 SGHVS, CDR2 FNYEAQ. V was shortened by 8 bases and J by 9 bases, with 14 bases between the two germline ends. This CDR3 spans 13 amino acids. CDR3 sequence (DNA): TGTGCCAGCGGCTCCGGCGGGGGTTCACCCCTCCACTTT. Translated: CASGSGGGSPLHF.

This chain connects TRBV7-9 to TRBJ2-2; 9 nucleotides line up with TRBD1. Germline V gene data show CDR1 as SEHNR and CDR2 as FQNEAQ (reference sequence). The J segment lost 1 base and the V segment lost 11 bases, leaving 5 bases of the junction unmatched. The CDR3 has 14 residues. Here the CDR3 reads CAPGQGKNTGELFF. In nucleotides, the CDR3 is TGTGCCCCCGGACAGGGGAAGAACACCGGGGAGCTGTTTTTT. The full variable domain, rest sourced from reference TRBV7-9 and TRBJ2-2, is DTGVSQNPRHKITKRGQNVTFRCDPISEHNRLYWYRQTLGQGPEFLTYFQNEAQLEKSRLLSDRFSAERPKGSFSTLEIQRTEQGDSAMYLCAPGQGKNTGELFFGEGSRLTVL.

This clone has just a few counts. In nucleotides, the CDR3 is TGTGCCAGCAGTGAAGTGAGCGGCTACACCTTC. As protein: CASSEVSGYTF. The V call is TRBV6-1, the J call TRBJ1-2; D uncertain. Trimming shortened V by 1 base and J by 8 bases, and 5 bases separated the two germline ends. The V gene's germline CDR1 is MNHNS and CDR2 SASEGT. The CDR3 consists of 11 residues.

This clone was counted a few times. The chain uses TRBV19 and TRBJ1-2; TRBD1 agrees at 11 bases. This CDR3 comprises 14 residues. V gave up 1 base and J gave up 7 bases; unmatched junction bases: 2. Looked up from germline, CDR1 is LNHDA and CDR2 is SQIVND (reference sequence). The CDR3 protein is CASSIVGQGAGYTF. The CDR3 DNA follows: TGTGCCAGTAGTATAGTCGGACAGGGGGCTGGCTACACCTTC.

The chain uses TRBV5-1 and TRBJ1-4; no firm D call. V lost 6 bases to trimming and J lost 5 bases, with 17 bases between them. This CDR3 spans 15 amino acids. The germline gives CDR1 SGHRS, CDR2 YFSETQ. CDR3 nucleotide sequence: TGCGCCAGCACCCTCTCGGCGGCTCCGAATGAAAAACTGTTTTTT. Translating gives CASTLSAAPNEKLFF.

The J gene is TRBJ2-7, the V gene TRBV7-3, with D possibly matching TRBD2 (6 bases). The germline V and J ends were trimmed by 1 base and 7 bases, with 14 bases remaining between them. Germline assignment: CDR1 SGHTA and CDR2 FQGTGA. The length of the CDR3 is 14 residues. CDR3 sequence: CASSLNGGLGEQYF. The CDR3 region has the DNA TGTGCCAGCAGCTTAAACGGGGGTCTTGGAGAGCAGTACTTC.

CDR3 amino acids: CASSLDLNYGYTF. The CDR3 nucleotides are TGTGCCAGCAGCTTAGATCTGAACTATGGCTACACCTTC. The chain couples TRBV11-2 to TRBJ1-2, with no clear D. Germline lookup yields CDR1 SGHAT and CDR2 FQNNGV. This CDR3 has 13 residues. V was cut by 0 bases and J by 2 bases, with 4 bases left in between.

The chain links TRBV9 to TRBJ2-1; D is unclear. Germline V gives CDR1 SGDLS, CDR2 YYNGEE. CDR3 length equals 15 residues. V lost 6 bases to trimming and J lost 0 bases, with 13 bases between them. The CDR3 DNA follows: TGTGCCAGCACCCGCTCCCCGAGCTCCTACAATGAGCAGTTCTTC. Translating it yields CASTRSPSSYNEQFF.

The chain couples TRBV28 to TRBJ1-4; possibly TRBD1 for D (6 bases). Per germline, CDR1 MDHEN and CDR2 SYDVKM. Trimming removed 6 bases from V and 2 bases from J, with 13 bases in between. There are 15 residues in the CDR3. The CDR3 sequence is CASSNRVATNEKLFF. The CDR3 bases are TGTGCCAGCAGCAACAGGGTTGCGACTAATGAAAAACTGTTTTTT.

The chain couples TRBV6-5 to TRBJ1-2, with 10 bases that match TRBD1. This CDR3 spans 14 amino acids. V shed 7 bases, J shed 4 bases, and the junction held 6 bases outside the gene matches. The germline V gene encodes CDR1 MNHEY and CDR2 SVGAGI. CDR3 DNA: TGTGCCAGCATGGGGGACAGGGGCGGCTATGGCTACACCTTC. The encoded protein is CASMGDRGGYGYTF.

The J gene is TRBJ1-1, the V gene TRBV19, with D possibly being TRBD1 (5 bases). Looked up from germline, CDR1 is LNHDA and CDR2 is SQIVND (reference sequence). The CDR3 is made up of 11 amino acids. Trimming took off 6 bases at V and 11 bases at J, with 13 bases between the two ends. CDR3 bases: TGTGCCAGTAGGGCAGGGTTGGATGCTTTCTTT. Residues: CASRAGLDAFF.

The rearrangement uses TRBV7-2 and TRBJ2-3; D is ambiguous. CDR1 and CDR2 from the germline V gene are SGHTA and FQGNSA. Trimming left V 4 bases short and J 5 bases short, with 7 bases between. The CDR3 runs to 12 residues. CDR3 amino acids: CASSSTGDTQYF. The CDR3, as DNA: TGTGCCAGCAGCTCGACGGGAGATACGCAGTATTTT.

The gene calls are TRBV27 and TRBJ2-7; possible D gene TRBD2, 6 bases. Germline V gene sequence: CDR1 MNHEY, CDR2 SMNVEV (reference sequence). V dropped 3 bases and J dropped 3 bases, with 15 bases sitting between them. The CDR3 totals 15 residues. The DNA for the CDR3 is TGTGCCAGCAGTTTGTACCCTAGCGCGGGCTACGAGCAGTACTTC. It is translated as CASSLYPSAGYEQYF.

About this clone itself: This sample includes further DNA sequences coding for the same CDR3. This rearrangement joins TRBV7-3 to TRBJ2-7; 7 nucleotides agree with TRBD1. Germline CDR1 SGHTA, CDR2 FQGTGA. V gave up 6 bases and J gave up 6 bases; unmatched junction bases: 8. The CDR3 consists of 13 residues. CDR3 loop: CASSPTPGGEQYF. The CDR3 nucleotides are TGTGCCAGCAGTCCGACCCCAGGGGGCGAGCAGTACTTC. Supplemented by reference TRBV7-3 and TRBJ2-7, the full variable domain reads GAGVSQTPSNKVTEKGKYVELRCDPISGHTALYWYRQSLGQGPEFLIYFQGTGAADDSGLPNDRFFAVRPEGSVSTLKIQRTERGDSAVYLCASSPTPGGEQYFGPGTRLTVT.

The gene calls are TRBV9 and TRBJ2-3; D is possibly TRBD1 (6 bases). The CDR3 contains 16 residues. Per the germline V gene, CDR1 is SGDLS and CDR2 is YYNGEE. V was clipped by 3 bases and J by 1 base, with 15 bases between them. The CDR3: CASSGDRLRGTDTQYF. The CDR3 nucleotides are TGTGCCAGCAGCGGCGACAGGCTGAGAGGCACAGATACGCAGTATTTT.

The genes are TRBV18 and TRBJ2-3; 12 bases line up with TRBD2. V lost 5 bases and J lost 4; bases outside the gene matches: 4. This CDR3 spans 15 amino acids. Per germline, CDR1 KGHSH and CDR2 LQKENI. The CDR3 region has the DNA TGTGCCAGCTCAATGGGACTAGCGGGCGCAGATACGCAGTATTTT. It yields the protein CASSMGLAGADTQYF.

The rearrangement joins TRBV6-5 to TRBJ2-2; the match to TRBD1 covers 8 bases. From germline, CDR1 is MNHEY and CDR2 SVGAGI. CDR3 length: 15 amino acids. V trimming: 4 bases; J trimming: 0 bases; junction bases outside the gene matches: 1. The DNA of the CDR3 is TGTGCCAGCAGTTGGGACAGGCCGAACACCGGGGAGCTGTTTTTT. The encoded protein is CASSWDRPNTGELFF.

V gene TRBV5-1 combines with J gene TRBJ1-1; D might be TRBD1 (5 bases). The CDR3 is made up of 13 amino acids. The germline V gene has CDR1 SGHRS and CDR2 YFSETQ. V lost 0 bases and J 4 bases, leaving 7 bases between the germline ends. The CDR3 spells CASSLATGTEAFF. In DNA, the CDR3 is TGCGCCAGCAGCTTGGCCACAGGCACTGAAGCTTTCTTT.

The genes are TRBV10-3 and TRBJ2-5; 14 nucleotides agree with TRBD2. Trimming at V came to 6 bases and at J to 3 bases, leaving 3 bases not matched to a gene. Per the germline V gene, CDR1 is ENHRY and CDR2 is SYGVKD. The CDR3 is made up of 15 amino acids. CDR3 amino acids: CAIRGTSGGKETQYF. CDR3 DNA: TGTGCCATCAGGGGGACTAGCGGGGGAAAAGAGACCCAGTACTTC.

The chain recombines TRBV12-5 with TRBJ2-2; 10 bases are shared with TRBD1. V was clipped by 6 bases and J by 4 bases; unmatched bases: 5. This CDR3 spans 15 amino acids. The germline gives CDR1 LGHNT, CDR2 FRNRAP. The CDR3 spells CASGSDRGRTGELFF. DNA for the CDR3: TGTGCTAGTGGCTCCGACAGGGGGCGCACCGGGGAGCTGTTTTTT.